This TCR beta chain was sequenced in a study of blood T cell repertoires in COVID-19. Across the whole study: Sample material is recorded as cDNA or gDNA derived from T cells, B-cell-depleted T cells, or PBMCs.

TCRdb's table, derived via immunoSEQ multiplex PCR, lists solely in-frame clones and lacks some. Of about 390,000 clones listed, more than 75% are singletons. Germline CDR1 reads MNHEY; CDR2 reads SVGAGI. This CDR3 is 14 amino acids long. V lost 10 bases and J 0 bases, leaving 12 bases between the germline ends. Participants came from 20 to 25 US areas, aged about 18 to 89 years. Cohort allocation depended upon clinical history that participants reported. Symptom resolution, clearance, or two negative PCRs marked donors in Cohort 3 as recovered. V and J are TRBV6-5 and TRBJ1-4; no clear D gene. The sequenced sample was PBMCs or T cells enriched from blood (not recorded which). This sequence was found in a woman between 45 and 60 years old who had recovered from COVID-19. The CDR3 DNA reads TGTGCCACCTCAAGTGGAGCAACTAATGAAAAACTGTTTTTT. This codes for CATSSGATNEKLFF.